This passage covers 21 T cell receptor beta chains from one sample sequenced in a study of blood T cells in healthy people across ages. PCR was performed a second time for about 7 to 12 cycles using a sample-barcoded 5' primer and a J-beta primer mix. TCRdb reprocessed the 5' RACE reads via MiXCR and lists one record per CDR3 protein. The data show hundreds of thousands of distinct CDR3 sequences, about 43% seen once. The material sequenced was blood. The receptors stem from a man older than 75 in good health.

Notes on this clonotype: A much larger clone differs by one base, so this may be a read error. This rearrangement joins TRBV12-3 or TRBV12-4 to TRBJ2-3; D might be TRBD1 (5 bases). The CDR3 runs 16 residues. Trimming removed 4 bases at V and 0 bases at J, with 14 bases between. CDR3 amino acids: CASSSLRGISTDTQYF. The CDR3 nucleotides read TGTGCCAGCAGTTCCTTAAGGGGAATTAGCACAGATACGCAGTATTTT.

This sequence joins TRBV6-6 and TRBJ2-4, with 9 bases aligning to TRBD1. The J call may be in error: the DNA end matches TRBJ2-7 better. The germline gives CDR1 MNHNY, CDR2 SVGAGI (reference sequence). CDR3 length: 15 residues. CDR3 nucleotides: TGTGCCAGCAGTTACTCTGGGGACAGGGTTGACGAGCAGTACTTC. Amino acids: CASSYSGDRVDEQYF.

The chain combines TRBV6-5 with TRBJ2-7; D uncertain. This CDR3 has 11 amino acids. The V gene lost 7 bases and the J gene lost 4 bases, with 8 bases spanning the gap. The germline V gene has CDR1 MNHEY and CDR2 SVGAGI. The CDR3 DNA follows: TGTGCCAGCAAGGACCTTTACGAGCAGTACTTC. It translates to CASKDLYEQYF.

The genes are TRBV6-4 and TRBJ2-1; D unresolved. V lost 0 bases, J lost 0 bases, and 6 bases lay in between. The V gene's germline CDR1 is MRHNA and CDR2 SNTAGT. The CDR3 sequence is 15 residues long. For the CDR3, the DNA is TGTGCCAGCAGTGACTCGGCAGGCTCCTACAATGAGCAGTTCTTC. It codes for CASSDSAGSYNEQFF.

The chain couples TRBV29-1 to TRBJ2-3; D gene uncertain. This CDR3 spans 13 amino acids. Trimming cost V 7 bases and J 1 base, with 12 bases left between them. Germline V CDR1 and CDR2: SQVTM, ANQGSEA. CDR3 DNA sequence: TGCAGCGATGACGGGTTGGGCACAGATACGCAGTATTTT. It specifies CSDDGLGTDTQYF.

Only a few counts were recorded for this clonotype. V is TRBV27 and J is TRBJ2-1; D is ambiguous. There are 14 residues in the CDR3. Deletions cut 2 bases from V and 5 bases from J, with 10 bases between. The germline gives CDR1 MNHEY, CDR2 SMNVEV (reference sequence). CDR3 DNA sequence: TGTGCCAGCAGTTTAATCGGCGTGAACAATGAGCAGTTCTTC. It is translated as CASSLIGVNNEQFF.

Notes on this clonotype: Possible read error: a much larger clone is one base away. The chain recombines TRBV7-2 with TRBJ1-1; D unresolved. CDR3 length: 14 residues. Germline values: CDR1 SGHTA, CDR2 FQGNSA. Deletions cut 5 bases from V and 1 base from J, with 11 bases between. The CDR3 reads CASSVVRPNTEAFF. CDR3 in DNA: TGTGCCAGCAGCGTAGTTAGGCCGAACACTGAAGCTTTCTTT.

This clonotype was picked up a small number of times. The rearrangement joins TRBV27 to TRBJ2-1; 7 bases are a match to TRBD1. With V trimmed by 5 bases and J by 5 bases, 3 bases remained unmatched. This CDR3 spans 13 amino acids. Per germline, CDR1 MNHEY and CDR2 SMNVEV (reference sequence). The CDR3, as DNA: TGTGCCAGCAGTACGACAGGGAACAATGAGCAGTTCTTC. It is translated as CASSTTGNNEQFF.

V usage is TRBV6-1 and J usage is TRBJ2-3, with D unclear. V lost 7 bases and J lost 2, with 10 bases in between. From germline, CDR1 is MNHNS and CDR2 SASEGT. There are 13 residues in the CDR3. The CDR3 DNA follows: TGTGCCAGCATTAGTCGGAACACAGATACGCAGTATTTT. This encodes CASISRNTDTQYF.

Note on this clonotype: Relative to the germline gene, one junction end is altered; a read error may explain this. V is TRBV7-2 and J is TRBJ1-5, with no clear D. The length of the CDR3 is 14 residues. Per germline, CDR1 SGHTA and CDR2 FQGNSA. This CDR3 is CASSLNTGNQPQHF. CDR3 DNA sequence: TGCGCCAGCAGCCTGAATACGGGCAATCAGCCCCAGCATTTT.

This clonotype appeared a few times. This chain uses TRBV20-1 with TRBJ1-5; 7 nucleotides align to TRBD1. The ends lost 6 bases at V and 3 bases at J; junction bases unmatched: 5. CDR3 size: 13 residues. Per the germline V gene, CDR1 is DFQATT and CDR2 is SNEGSKA (reference sequence). CDR3 nucleotide sequence: TGCAGTGCGGGGACAGCCAACAATCAGCCCCAGCATTTT. It specifies CSAGTANNQPQHF.

This chain links TRBV7-2 with TRBJ2-1; 7 nucleotides match TRBD2. The CDR3 runs 16 residues. Germline V gives CDR1 SGHTA, CDR2 FQGNSA. Trimming at V came to 1 base and at J to 6 bases, leaving 9 bases not matched to a gene. The CDR3 is CASSLVGAGVSNEQFF. In DNA form, the CDR3 reads TGTGCCAGCAGCTTAGTAGGGGCGGGAGTTAGCAATGAGCAGTTCTTC.

This sequence joins TRBV6-5 and TRBJ2-2; D perhaps matches TRBD1 (6 bases). The CDR3 spans 16 residues. The V gene's germline CDR1 is MNHEY and CDR2 SVGAGI. V dropped 6 bases and J dropped 1 base, with 15 bases sitting between them. The CDR3 DNA is TGTGCCAGCAGCCGCGACAGGCCAAGGAACACCGGGGAGCTGTTTTTT. This sequence encodes CASSRDRPRNTGELFF.

CDR3 nucleotides: TGTGCCAGCAGCGCTTCGGGACGTACCGTCTACAATGAGCAGTACTTC. It is translated as CASSASGRTVYNEQYF. The chain joins TRBV7-2 to TRBJ2-1; D possibly matches TRBD1 or TRBD2 (5 bases each). The end of the DNA aligns better with TRBJ2-7, so the J call may be wrong. The germline V gene encodes CDR1 SGHTA and CDR2 FQGNSA. This CDR3 has 16 amino acids.

This chain links TRBV5-1 with TRBJ1-1; D not certain. The CDR3 is 16 amino acids. CDR1 is SGHRS and CDR2 is YFSETQ in the germline V gene. Trimming removed 4 bases from V and 5 bases from J, with 21 bases in between. The CDR3 bases are TGCGCCAGCAGCCCAACTGTGCAGGCCGAGGGTACTGAAGCTTTCTTT. This codes for CASSPTVQAEGTEAFF. Full variable domain (rest looked up from reference TRBV5-1 and TRBJ1-1): KAGVTQTPRYLIKTRGQQVTLSCSPISGHRSVSWYQQTPGQGLQFLFEYFSETQRNKGNFPGRFSGRQFSNSRSEMNVSTLELGDSALYLCASSPTVQAEGTEAFFGQGTRLTVV.

This clonotype was seen a handful of times. This sequence may be a read error, since a much larger clone differs from it by one base. This sequence joins TRBV5-5 and TRBJ2-4, with D perhaps matching TRBD2 (5 bases). This CDR3 is 15 amino acids long. In germline, CDR1 is SGHKS, CDR2 YYEKEE (reference sequence). V was trimmed by 4 bases and J by 4 bases, leaving 15 bases between them. This CDR3 reads CASSPATGFKNIQYF. The CDR3 region has the DNA TGTGCCAGCAGCCCCGCTACGGGGTTTAAAAACATTCAGTACTTC.

V gene TRBV20-1 combines with J gene TRBJ2-5; 8 nucleotides align to TRBD1. The DNA end lines up better with TRBJ2-7; the J call may be wrong. Germline lookup yields CDR1 DFQATT and CDR2 SNEGSKA (reference sequence). The CDR3 extends over 17 amino acids. The CDR3 here is CSASGAHRTGTSYEQYF. DNA of the CDR3: TGCAGTGCTAGTGGGGCCCACCGGACAGGGACCTCCTACGAGCAGTACTTC.

In this sample, this clonotype turned up a few times. This may arise from a read error, as a much more abundant clone is one base away. The V and J genes are TRBV27 and TRBJ2-5; TRBD1 agrees at 8 bases. V was pared by 7 bases and J by 11 bases, with 18 bases of the junction left unmatched. Per germline, CDR1 MNHEY and CDR2 SMNVEV (reference sequence). The CDR3 is 15 residues long. The CDR3, as DNA: TGTGCCAGCAACTCCGGGACAGGTGCTCGGGATGAGCAGTACTTC. It encodes CASNSGTGARDEQYF.

This clonotype was counted once. One junction end disagrees with the germline gene, perhaps due to a read error. The chain recombines TRBV20-1 with TRBJ2-7; no firm D call. The germline CDR1 and CDR2 sequences are DFQATT and SNEGSKA (reference sequence). The CDR3 contains 11 residues. The CDR3 coding sequence is TGCAGCGCTAGAGCTCTTTACGAGCAGTACTTC. It specifies CSARALYEQYF.

The V and J genes are TRBV18 and TRBJ1-1, with 10 bases that match TRBD1. Germline V CDR1 and CDR2: KGHSH, LQKENI. V lost 4 bases and J lost 3; bases outside the gene matches: 2. There are 14 residues in the CDR3. The CDR3, as DNA: TGTGCCAGCTCACGACAGGGGGCGGACACTGAAGCTTTCTTT. Its protein is CASSRQGADTEAFF. The whole variable domain, filled in from reference TRBV18 and TRBJ1-1, reads NAGVMQNPRHLVRRRGQEARLRCSPMKGHSHVYWYRQLPEEGLKFMVYLQKENIIDESGMPKERFSAEFPKEGPSILRIQQVVRGDSAAYFCASSRQGADTEAFFGQGTRLTVV.

In its sample, this clonotype was seen a few times. The V and J genes are TRBV7-2 and TRBJ2-5; maybe TRBD1 (5 bases). This CDR3 spans 13 amino acids. Trimming removed 8 bases from V and 4 bases from J, with 14 bases in between. CDR1 is SGHTA and CDR2 is FQGNSA in the germline V gene. CDR3 region: CASFRDVAETQYF. DNA of the CDR3: TGTGCCAGCTTCAGGGATGTGGCAGAGACCCAGTACTTC. The whole variable domain, filled in from reference TRBV7-2 and TRBJ2-5, reads GAGVSQSPSNKVTEKGKDVELRCDPISGHTALYWYRQSLGQGLEFLIYFQGNSAPDKSGLPSDRFSAERTGGSVSTLTIQRTQQEDSAVYLCASFRDVAETQYFGPGTRLLVL.